These T cell receptor beta chains were read from a single sample in a study of T cell responses to AZD1222 COVID-19 vaccine. The method was immunoSEQ multiplex PCR; TCRdb's version includes in-frame clones alone and lacks a portion of them. This table holds 95,000 to 150,000 clones, 89% found once. The sample consisted of peripheral blood, taken on day 0 of AZD1222 vaccination. The receptors here all came from an adult in good health. The CDR3 runs from the conserved cysteine through the conserved F or W. D genes are given only for firm matches. Size tells how often a clone was seen (once, few, many) or the class of an expanded clone, and some rows leave it out.

d_gene,j_gene,abundance,v_gene,CDR3aa,CDR3nt
.,TRBJ1-1,.,TRBV5-6,CASSRRGEAFF,TGTGCCAGCAGCCGGAGGGGTGAAGCTTTCTTT
TRBD1,TRBJ1-6,.,TRBV6-4,CASSEGTGNSPLHF,TGTGCCAGCAGTGAAGGGACAGGCAATTCACCCCTCCACTTT
.,TRBJ2-3,.,TRBV7-2,CASSNSRGTDTQYF,TGTGCCAGCAGCAATTCTAGGGGCACAGATACGCAGTATTTT
.,TRBJ1-1,.,TRBV20-1,CSARGETEAFF,TGCAGTGCTAGGGGAGAGACTGAAGCTTTCTTT
TRBD2,TRBJ2-1,.,TRBV29-1,CSVGSLAGGSYNEQFF,TGCAGCGTTGGCTCCTTAGCGGGAGGCTCCTACAATGAGCAGTTCTTC
TRBD2,TRBJ2-7,.,TRBV4-3,CASSPRGGLGDELYF,TGCGCCAGCAGCCCTAGGGGGGGACTAGGAGACGAGCTGTACTTC
TRBD1,TRBJ1-2,.,TRBV6-5,CASSYTGGSNYGYTF,TGTGCCAGCAGTTACACAGGGGGTTCAAACTATGGCTACACCTTC
.,TRBJ2-5,.,TRBV7-3,CASSLGAQETQYF,TGTGCCAGCAGCTTAGGGGCCCAAGAGACCCAGTACTTC
.,TRBJ2-1,.,TRBV11-3,CASSGDGRADNEQFF,TGTGCCAGCAGCGGAGATGGGCGGGCGGACAATGAGCAGTTCTTC
.,TRBJ1-2,.,TRBV9,CASSGFRGSYGYTF,TGTGCCAGCAGCGGGTTCAGGGGTTCCTATGGCTACACCTTC
TRBD2,TRBJ2-1,once,TRBV13,CASSLGGGASYNEQFF,TGTGCCAGCAGCTTAGGCGGGGGGGCTTCCTACAATGAGCAGTTCTTC
.,TRBJ1-4,.,TRBV5-1,CASSLLTGNEKLFF,TGCGCCAGCAGCCTATTAACGGGGAATGAAAAACTGTTTTTT
.,TRBJ1-2,.,TRBV7-9,CASTATVSYGYTF,TGTGCCAGCACCGCGACCGTTAGCTATGGCTACACCTTC
.,TRBJ2-6,.,TRBV2,CASSEQVSGANVLTF,TGTGCCAGCAGTGAACAGGTGTCCGGGGCCAACGTCCTGACTTTC
.,TRBJ1-2,once,TRBV4-3,CASSQVLGGVKGYTF,TGCGCCAGCAGCCAAGTTCTTGGGGGTGTTAAAGGCTACACCTTC
TRBD2,TRBJ2-1,.,TRBV6-2/TRBV6-3,CASSYSIAESGGADNEQFF,TGTGCCAGCAGTTACTCGATTGCGGAAAGCGGGGGGGCAGACAATGAGCAGTTCTTC
TRBD1,TRBJ2-3,.,TRBV19,CASSTRGTATTGTQYF,TGTGCCAGTAGTACCAGGGGGACAGCCACCACGGGTACGCAGTATTTT
TRBD1,TRBJ2-7,.,TRBV18,CASSRDRNSYEQYF,TGTGCCAGCTCACGGGACAGGAACTCCTACGAGCAGTACTTC
TRBD2,TRBJ2-2,.,TRBV6-5,CASTLAGRNTGELFF,TGTGCCAGCACCCTAGCGGGGCGGAACACCGGGGAGCTGTTTTTT
.,TRBJ2-1,.,TRBV11-3,CASSPEAGANEQFF,TGTGCCAGCAGCCCAGAGGCCGGGGCGAATGAGCAGTTCTTC
.,TRBJ2-7,.,TRBV7-9,CASSINYEQYF,TGTGCCAGCAGCATAAACTACGAGCAGTACTTC
.,TRBJ1-5,.,TRBV28,CASRLTVGEEQPQHF,TGTGCCAGCCGATTGACAGTCGGGGAAGAGCAGCCCCAGCATTTT
.,TRBJ2-2,.,TRBV7-3,CASSLNGAHTGELFF,TGTGCCAGCAGCTTAAATGGGGCCCACACCGGGGAGCTGTTTTTT
TRBD1,TRBJ2-7,.,TRBV7-9,CASSFPTTGPDTYEQYF,TGTGCCAGCAGCTTTCCTACGACAGGGCCTGATACCTACGAGCAGTACTTC
TRBD1,TRBJ1-2,.,TRBV24-1,CATSDLRTGDGYTF,TGTGCCACCAGTGATTTGAGGACAGGGGATGGCTACACCTTC
.,TRBJ1-1,.,TRBV2,CASQLDWRAAFF,TGTGCCAGCCAGCTGGACTGGCGCGCAGCTTTCTTT
.,TRBJ1-5,.,TRBV7-2,CASRTGEGSNQPQHF,TGTGCCAGCAGAACGGGGGAGGGGAGCAATCAGCCCCAGCATTTT
.,TRBJ2-2,.,TRBV18,CASSPKSYFGRAEITGELFF,TGTGCCAGCTCACCAAAATCTTATTTTGGGCGAGCCGAAATTACCGGGGAGCTGTTTTTT
.,TRBJ1-2,.,TRBV6-1,CASSEGPLSMGYTF,TGTGCCAGCAGTGAAGGCCCCCTCAGCATGGGCTACACCTTC
TRBD2,TRBJ2-7,.,TRBV11-3,CASKLKASGGAKQYF,TGTGCCAGCAAATTAAAGGCTAGCGGGGGGGCGAAGCAGTACTTC